One and the same sample provided the 13 T cell receptor beta chains below, sequenced in a study of T cells after yellow fever vaccination. A single record per CDR3 protein comes from TCRdb applying MiXCR to the 5' RACE reads. The table has hundreds of thousands of distinct CDR3 sequences, approximately 12% seen once; the top ten hold about an eighth. Material: PBMCs, obtained on the day of the yellow fever booster vaccination. These receptors were obtained from a man younger than 40 who received the YFV17D yellow fever vaccine.

This chain joins TRBV4-3 and TRBJ1-1; 7 nucleotides line up with TRBD1. The CDR3 totals 16 residues. The V gene's germline CDR1 is LGHNA and CDR2 YSLEER. The V segment lost 1 base and the J segment 0 bases; nucleotides outside the gene matches: 5. This chain's CDR3 is CASSQVRTGVNTEAFF. The DNA for the CDR3 is TGCGCCAGCAGCCAAGTGAGGACAGGTGTGAACACTGAAGCTTTCTTT.

This clonotype was found a few times. The J gene is TRBJ2-5, the V gene TRBV5-1; 9 bases are shared with TRBD1. The ends lost 4 bases at V and 6 bases at J; junction bases unmatched: 7. Germline V lookup: CDR1 SGHRS, CDR2 YFSETQ. The CDR3 has 14 residues. DNA of the CDR3: TGCGCCAGCAGCCCAGGGACAGGGTTGCAGACCCAGTACTTC. Translated: CASSPGTGLQTQYF.

The chain combines TRBV20-1 with TRBJ2-1; TRBD2 matches 8 bases. The CDR3 extends over 19 amino acids. The ends lost 1 base at V and 0 bases at J; junction bases unmatched: 14. The germline V gene has CDR1 DFQATT and CDR2 SNEGSKA (reference sequence). The CDR3 here is CSARGRGETSVRSYNEQFF. The CDR3 nucleotides read TGCAGTGCTAGAGGGAGGGGTGAGACTAGCGTGCGCTCCTACAATGAGCAGTTCTTC.

This clonotype was detected only a few times. The V gene is TRBV18, the J gene TRBJ2-1; the match to TRBD2 covers 9 bases. The CDR3 covers 14 residues. With 2 bases clipped from V and 7 bases from J, the junction kept 3 bases outside the gene matches. Germline loops: CDR1 KGHSH, CDR2 LQKENI. The CDR3 reads CASSPNLAGNEQFF. Here the CDR3 DNA reads TGTGCCAGCTCACCAAACCTAGCGGGGAATGAGCAGTTCTTC. The whole variable domain, remainder taken from reference TRBV18 and TRBJ2-1, is NAGVMQNPRHLVRRRGQEARLRCSPMKGHSHVYWYRQLPEEGLKFMVYLQKENIIDESGMPKERFSAEFPKEGPSILRIQQVVRGDSAAYFCASSPNLAGNEQFFGPGTRLTVL.

This clonotype was detected many times. The chain links TRBV24-1 to TRBJ2-5; possible D gene TRBD2, 5 bases. In germline, CDR1 is KGHDR, CDR2 SFDVKD. The CDR3 consists of 14 residues. V was pared by 5 bases and J by 5 bases, with 14 bases between. CDR3 amino acids: CATSVAGSGETQYF. CDR3 in DNA: TGTGCCACCAGTGTTGCGGGTAGTGGGGAGACCCAGTACTTC.

This clonotype was seen only a few times. J is TRBJ2-7 and V is TRBV20-1; a possible D gene is TRBD1 (5 bases). CDR1 DFQATT and CDR2 SNEGSKA come from the germline V gene (reference sequence). V lost 2 bases and J lost 0, with 14 bases in between. There are 15 residues in the CDR3. CDR3 region: CSARMAGLSSYEQYF. CDR3 nucleotides: TGCAGTGCTAGAATGGCAGGGCTGAGCTCCTACGAGCAGTACTTC.

This chain connects TRBV5-1 to TRBJ1-1; D is ambiguous. V was trimmed by 0 bases and J by 0 bases, leaving 6 bases between them. CDR3 size: 14 residues. Germline CDR1 and CDR2: SGHRS and YFSETQ. For the CDR3, the DNA is TGCGCCAGCAGCTTGGTGAGGGTGAACACTGAAGCTTTCTTT. Protein: CASSLVRVNTEAFF.

The rearrangement joins TRBV14 to TRBJ1-2, with D uncertain. The CDR3 consists of 14 residues. Germline-derived CDR1 and CDR2 are SGHDN and FVKESK. V lost 0 bases to trimming and J lost 2 bases, with 7 bases between them. The CDR3 nucleotides read TGTGCCAGCAGCCAAGAACGGGCAAACTATGGCTACACCTTC. Protein sequence: CASSQERANYGYTF.

This clonotype was found a few times. V and J are TRBV20-1 and TRBJ1-1, with D possibly TRBD1 on 6 matching bases. This CDR3 contains 13 residues. Between the trimmed V and J ends, which lost 2 bases and 1 base, there was a span of 8 bases. Germline V gives CDR1 DFQATT, CDR2 SNEGSKA (reference sequence). The CDR3 here is CSARPGANTEAFF. For the CDR3, the DNA is TGCAGTGCTAGACCAGGGGCGAACACTGAAGCTTTCTTT.

This clonotype occurred a few times. The gene calls are TRBV27 and TRBJ2-5; D uncertain. This CDR3 has 10 amino acids. CDR1 MNHEY and CDR2 SMNVEV come from the germline V gene (reference sequence). Trimming stripped 7 bases from V and 7 bases from J, with 7 bases between. The CDR3 DNA reads TGTGCCAGCACGGCCGGGACCCAGTACTTC. Translation: CASTAGTQYF.

The V gene is TRBV5-1, the J gene TRBJ2-7; D not certain. The CDR3 has 13 residues. Germline CDR1 SGHRS, CDR2 YFSETQ. V lost 4 bases and J lost 6, with 14 bases in between. The CDR3 DNA follows: TGCGCCAGCAGCGTACGGACCGATGGCGAGCAGTACTTC. Translated, it gives CASSVRTDGEQYF.

This clonotype was observed a few times. This chain uses TRBV4-3 with TRBJ2-3; 8 bases are a match to TRBD2. Germline assignment: CDR1 LGHNA and CDR2 YSLEER. This CDR3 has 15 residues. V lost 4 bases and J lost 2; bases outside the gene matches: 5. The CDR3 here is CASSRRSGDTDTQYF. The DNA of the CDR3 is TGCGCCAGCAGCCGACGTAGCGGGGACACAGATACGCAGTATTTT.

Ten or more counts support this clonotype. The rearrangement links TRBV5-1 to TRBJ2-5; 7 bases align to TRBD1. Germline values: CDR1 SGHRS, CDR2 YFSETQ. After removal of 5 bases from V and 4 bases from J, the junction contained 8 bases not matched to a gene. The CDR3 loop spans 14 amino acids. The CDR3 sequence is CASSPQGNGETQYF. CDR3 nucleotide sequence: TGCGCCAGCAGTCCACAGGGGAACGGAGAGACCCAGTACTTC.